This TCR beta chain was recovered during a study of blood T cell repertoires in COVID-19. Study-wide context: There were acute and convalescent COVID-19 samples, and they came from the United States, Italy and Spain. Sample material is recorded as cDNA or gDNA derived from T cells, B-cell-depleted T cells, or PBMCs.

The sample holds one count of this clone. Per the germline V gene, CDR1 is ENHRY and CDR2 is SYGVKD. The CDR3 is made up of 13 amino acids. Trimming removed 6 bases from V and 6 bases from J, with 12 bases in between. In the authors' methods: By means of reference gene primer amplification, nucleated cell counts were estimated. TCRdb's copy holds only in-frame clones and misses some; the assay was immunoSEQ multiplex PCR. V, J and clone size derive from that table, while D and trimming were established from the DNA sequence. The sample has about 190,000 clones; 85% to 90% are singletons. Sample: peripheral blood. The source of this sequence is a young man with active or convalescent COVID-19. The chain joins TRBV10-3 to TRBJ2-1; weak D call: TRBD2 (6 bases). CDR3 sequence reads: CAIRRDWINEQFF. The CDR3 region has the DNA TGTGCCATCAGGAGGGACTGGATCAATGAGCAGTTCTTC.